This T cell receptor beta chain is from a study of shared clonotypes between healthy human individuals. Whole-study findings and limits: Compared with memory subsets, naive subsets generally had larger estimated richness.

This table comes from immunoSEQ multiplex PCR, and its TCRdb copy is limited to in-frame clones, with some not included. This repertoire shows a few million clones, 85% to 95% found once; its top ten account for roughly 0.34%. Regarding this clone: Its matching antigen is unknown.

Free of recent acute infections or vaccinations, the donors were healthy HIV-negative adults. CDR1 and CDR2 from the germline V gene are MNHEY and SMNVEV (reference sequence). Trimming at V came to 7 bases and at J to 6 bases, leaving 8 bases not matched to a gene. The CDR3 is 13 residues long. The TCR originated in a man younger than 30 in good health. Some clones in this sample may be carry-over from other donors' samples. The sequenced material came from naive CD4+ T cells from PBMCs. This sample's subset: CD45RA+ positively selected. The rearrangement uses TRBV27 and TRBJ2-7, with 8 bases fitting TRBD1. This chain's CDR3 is CASTIRTGCEQYF. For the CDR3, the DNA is TGTGCCAGCACCATCCGGACAGGGTGCGAGCAGTACTTC.